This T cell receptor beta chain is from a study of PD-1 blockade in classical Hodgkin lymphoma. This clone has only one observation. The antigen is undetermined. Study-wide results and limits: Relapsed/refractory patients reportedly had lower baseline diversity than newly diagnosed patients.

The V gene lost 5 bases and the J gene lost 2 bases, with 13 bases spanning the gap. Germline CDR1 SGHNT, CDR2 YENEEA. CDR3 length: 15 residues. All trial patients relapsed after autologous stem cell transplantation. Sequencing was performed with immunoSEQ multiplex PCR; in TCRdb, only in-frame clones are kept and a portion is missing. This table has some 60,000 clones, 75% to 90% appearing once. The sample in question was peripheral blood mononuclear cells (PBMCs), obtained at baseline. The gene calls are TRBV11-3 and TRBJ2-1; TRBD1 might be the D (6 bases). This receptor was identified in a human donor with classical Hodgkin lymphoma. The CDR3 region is CASSTRQVAYNEQFF. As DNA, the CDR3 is TGTGCCAGCAGCACCAGACAGGTAGCCTACAATGAGCAGTTCTTC.